One sample yielded the 32 T cell receptor beta chains listed below, sequenced in a study of OX40 agonist ivuxolimab in advanced cancers. The data were produced by immunoSEQ multiplex PCR, yet TCRdb's version contains in-frame clones alone and is incomplete. The sample shows roughly 45,000 clones, around nine tenths of them seen only once. The specimen was CD4+ or CD8+ T cells sorted from blood, collected in a trial of the OX40 agonist ivuxolimab. The receptors come from an adult with an advanced solid tumor such as melanoma, head and neck, liver or kidney cancer.

The genes are TRBV7-9 and TRBJ2-7; 12 bases are a match to TRBD2. CDR3 size: 16 residues. V shed 6 bases, J shed 2 bases, and the junction held 8 bases outside the gene matches. The germline CDR1 and CDR2 sequences are SEHNR and FQNEAQ (reference sequence). This CDR3 is CASSSTTSGGAYEQYF. The DNA of the CDR3 is TGTGCCAGCAGTTCCACGACTAGCGGGGGTGCCTACGAGCAGTACTTC.

This chain links TRBV9 with TRBJ2-2; 8 bases fit TRBD1. The length of the CDR3 is 16 residues. Germline CDR1 is SGDLS and CDR2 is YYNGEE. V shed 3 bases and J 1 base; nucleotides not matched to a gene: 5. The CDR3 loop reads CASSGRTGLNTGELFF. CDR3 DNA sequence: TGTGCCAGCAGCGGGAGGACAGGGCTGAACACCGGGGAGCTGTTTTTT.

The chain combines TRBV11-1 with TRBJ2-7, with D perhaps matching TRBD2 (6 bases). The CDR3 spans 12 residues. In germline, CDR1 is SGHAT, CDR2 FQDESV (reference sequence). Trimming took 3 bases from V and 8 from J, leaving 11 bases between them. In DNA form, the CDR3 reads TGTGCCAGCAGCTTTCACGCGGGGCAGCAGTACTTC. Amino acid sequence: CASSFHAGQQYF.

This chain links TRBV27 with TRBJ1-4; D call uncertain. The V end was cut by 8 bases, the J end by 5 bases, with 9 bases between. The CDR3 has 12 residues. CDR1 is MNHEY, CDR2 SMNVEV, per germline (reference sequence). The CDR3 DNA sequence: TGTGCCAGCCGGAACCCAAATGAAAAACTGTTTTTT. This codes for CASRNPNEKLFF.

The rearrangement uses TRBV2 and TRBJ2-1, with D unclear. Per the germline V gene, CDR1 is SNHLY and CDR2 is FYNNEI. The CDR3 sequence is 14 residues long. V shed 3 bases and J shed 3 bases, with 9 bases lying between them. CDR3: CASSDLVFYNEQFF. CDR3 sequence (DNA): TGTGCCAGCAGTGACTTAGTTTTCTACAATGAGCAGTTCTTC.

The chain recombines TRBV7-9 with TRBJ2-7; D is perhaps TRBD1 (6 bases). The germline CDR1 and CDR2 sequences are SEHNR and FQNEAQ (reference sequence). The ends were cut back, 5 bases at V and 5 bases at J, with 19 bases in the middle. This CDR3 has 15 amino acids. CDR3 bases: TGTGCCAGCAGCCCCGGGGCAGGGGTGACGGACGAGCAGTACTTC. Protein: CASSPGAGVTDEQYF.

This chain connects TRBV27 to TRBJ1-4, with TRBD1 matching 9 bases. In germline, CDR1 is MNHEY, CDR2 SMNVEV (reference sequence). This CDR3 is built from 14 residues. J lost 8 bases, V lost 7 bases, and 8 bases had no gene match. Here the CDR3 DNA reads TGTGCCAGCAAGCCGGGGACAGGGTGGGAAAAACTGTTTTTT. It translates to CASKPGTGWEKLFF.

This clone has only one observation. The gene calls are TRBV28 and TRBJ1-1; a weak D match, TRBD1 (5 bases). The CDR3 has 14 residues. V lost 4 bases and J 5 bases, leaving 14 bases between the germline ends. Looked up from germline, CDR1 is MDHEN and CDR2 is SYDVKM. The CDR3 here is CASSWPWGYTEAFF. DNA of the CDR3: TGTGCCAGCAGTTGGCCCTGGGGGTATACTGAAGCTTTCTTT.

This clone was seen a handful of times. For the CDR3, the DNA is TGTGCCTGGACCCTCCTTGGGGAAGCTTTCTTT. This sequence encodes CAWTLLGEAFF. This rearrangement joins TRBV30 to TRBJ1-1, with D uncertain. CDR3 length: 11 residues. The germline gives CDR1 GTSNPN, CDR2 SVGIG (reference sequence). V dropped 4 bases and J dropped 8 bases, with 11 bases sitting between them.

The chain recombines TRBV6-5 with TRBJ1-1, with D hard to call. V shed 2 bases and J shed 1 base, with 8 bases lying between them. This CDR3 has 14 amino acids. The germline CDR1 and CDR2 sequences are MNHEY and SVGAGI. CDR3 protein: CASSYNGENTEAFF. The CDR3 bases are TGTGCCAGCAGTTACAACGGAGAGAACACTGAAGCTTTCTTT.

The chain has TRBV27 and TRBJ1-6; D is perhaps TRBD1 (6 bases). Germline V gives CDR1 MNHEY, CDR2 SMNVEV (reference sequence). This CDR3 comprises 15 residues. V was trimmed by 5 bases and J by 3 bases, leaving 11 bases between them. Written as DNA, the CDR3 is TGTGCCAGCAGTGTAACGGACAGCTATAATTCACCCCTCCACTTT. The encoded protein is CASSVTDSYNSPLHF.

V usage is TRBV5-4 and J usage is TRBJ2-7, with D tentatively TRBD2 (5 bases). CDR1 is SGHNT, CDR2 YYREEE, per germline (reference sequence). CDR3 length: 14 residues. V lost 5 bases and J lost 2, with 14 bases in between. The CDR3 loop reads CASRGGPRPYEQYV. The CDR3, as DNA: TGTGCCAGCAGGGGCGGGCCCCGGCCCTACGAGCAGTACGTC.

This chain joins TRBV9 and TRBJ2-7; 10 bases align to TRBD1. From germline, CDR1 is SGDLS and CDR2 YYNGEE. CDR3 length: 14 amino acids. V shed 3 bases, J shed 3 bases, and the junction held 3 bases outside the gene matches. The CDR3: CASSDRDRGYEQYF. The CDR3 DNA reads TGTGCCAGCAGCGACCGGGACAGGGGCTACGAGCAGTACTTC.

V is TRBV15 and J is TRBJ1-2; TRBD1 is a possible D gene (5 bases). Germline assignment: CDR1 LNHNV and CDR2 YYDKDF (reference sequence). The V end was cut by 0 bases, the J end by 6 bases, with 20 bases between. This CDR3 has 17 residues. The CDR3 nucleotides are TGTGCCACCAGCAGAGATCGAAGAGGGTCCAGGGTGGATGGCTACACCTTC. This sequence encodes CATSRDRRGSRVDGYTF.

This chain connects TRBV11-2 to TRBJ2-1, with 14 bases lining up with TRBD2. Trimming cost V 6 bases and J 5 bases; bases outside gene matches: 6. Per the germline V gene, CDR1 is SGHAT and CDR2 is FQNNGV. The CDR3 is 16 residues long. CDR3 amino acids: CASSRATSGGDNEQFF. Written as DNA, the CDR3 is TGTGCCAGCAGTCGCGCGACTAGCGGGGGGGACAATGAGCAGTTCTTC.

The rearrangement links TRBV7-9 to TRBJ2-7; 9 bases match TRBD1. V shed 5 bases, J shed 2 bases, and the junction held 4 bases outside the gene matches. Germline V lookup: CDR1 SEHNR, CDR2 FQNEAQ (reference sequence). This CDR3 region has 14 residues. The CDR3 DNA sequence: TGTGCCAGCAGCCCGAGGACAGGGGCCTACGAGCAGTACTTC. This codes for CASSPRTGAYEQYF.

The chain combines TRBV9 with TRBJ2-1; 7 nucleotides align to TRBD2. CDR1 is SGDLS, CDR2 YYNGEE, per germline. Trimming removed 6 bases from V and 0 bases from J; junction bases left unmatched: 12. CDR3 length: 17 amino acids. Here the CDR3 DNA reads TGTGCCAGCACCCCGGGGGGTTCCTTCAGCTCCTACAATGAGCAGTTCTTC. Its translation: CASTPGGSFSSYNEQFF.

V gene TRBV5-1 combines with J gene TRBJ2-5; the D gene could be TRBD1 or TRBD2 (6 bases each). V lost 4 bases and J 1 base, leaving 14 bases between the germline ends. The CDR3 has 15 amino acids. From germline, CDR1 is SGHRS and CDR2 YFSETQ. The CDR3 loop is CASSPEGGFQETQYF. The CDR3 coding sequence is TGCGCCAGCAGCCCCGAGGGGGGCTTCCAAGAGACCCAGTACTTC.

This chain uses TRBV6-4 with TRBJ2-3; the D call may be TRBD1 or TRBD2 (6 bases each). The CDR3 contains 15 residues. Germline V gene data show CDR1 as MRHNA and CDR2 as SNTAGT. V lost 3 bases and J lost 5, with 15 bases in between. The CDR3 DNA is TGTGCCAGCAGTGAGGGCCCACAGGGAGGAGATACGCAGTATTTT. Protein product: CASSEGPQGGDTQYF.

V usage is TRBV6-6 and J usage is TRBJ2-2, with 11 bases that match TRBD2. Germline V gene data show CDR1 as MNHNY and CDR2 as SVGAGI (reference sequence). The CDR3 extends over 15 amino acids. V was pared by 5 bases and J by 7 bases, with 6 bases of the junction left unmatched. The CDR3 DNA follows: TGTGCCAGCAGTGATAGCGGGGGGGCCGTCGGGGAGCTGTTTTTT. Its translation is CASSDSGGAVGELFF.

The chain links TRBV5-1 to TRBJ2-3; D may correspond to TRBD1 or TRBD2 (5 bases each). CDR1 SGHRS and CDR2 YFSETQ come from the germline V gene. V lost 7 bases and J 2 bases, leaving 20 bases between the germline ends. The CDR3 has 16 residues. The CDR3 sequence is CASGSEGTPITDTQYF. The CDR3 DNA is TGCGCCAGCGGAAGTGAGGGGACCCCCATCACAGATACGCAGTATTTT.

This chain links TRBV27 with TRBJ1-2; 12 bases match TRBD1. The CDR3 loop spans 15 amino acids. The J segment lost 2 bases and the V segment lost 3 bases, leaving 1 base of the junction unmatched. Germline V CDR1 and CDR2: MNHEY, SMNVEV (reference sequence). DNA for the CDR3: TGTGCCAGCAGTTTCGGGACAGGGGGCAACTATGGCTACACCTTC. This codes for CASSFGTGGNYGYTF.

The CDR3 bases are TGTGCCAGCCGTCCCTTGGGGGGAACTACGCAGTATTTT. Translating it yields CASRPLGGTTQYF. The rearrangement uses TRBV25-1 and TRBJ2-3, with D tentatively TRBD2 (6 bases). This CDR3 contains 13 residues. CDR1 is MGHDK, CDR2 SYGVNS, per germline. V gave up 8 bases and J gave up 8 bases, with 17 bases separating them.

The J gene is TRBJ1-3, the V gene TRBV6-1; D gene uncertain. V was cut by 3 bases and J by 0 bases, with 9 bases left in between. The CDR3 runs 15 residues. Germline lookup yields CDR1 MNHNS and CDR2 SASEGT. The CDR3 sequence: CASSDDWGSGNTIYF. Written as DNA, the CDR3 is TGTGCCAGCAGTGACGACTGGGGCTCTGGAAACACCATATATTTT.

This chain connects TRBV28 to TRBJ2-1; the D gene is possibly TRBD2 (5 bases). Trimming shortened V by 1 base and J by 8 bases, and 12 bases separated the two germline ends. Germline V gene data show CDR1 as MDHEN and CDR2 as SYDVKM. The CDR3 totals 14 residues. CDR3 in amino acids: CASSLSPGGHEQFF. The CDR3 DNA is TGTGCCAGCAGTTTATCCCCCGGCGGGCATGAGCAGTTCTTC.

The table lists this clone with a count of one. The chain has TRBV5-6 and TRBJ2-1; 11 bases are shared with TRBD2. The CDR3 is 17 amino acids. CDR1 SGHDT and CDR2 YYEEEE come from the germline V gene. V lost 0 bases and J lost 2; bases outside the gene matches: 4. In nucleotides, the CDR3 is TGTGCCAGCAGCTTGGAGGTAGCGGGGGGGCCCTACAATGAGCAGTTCTTC. Its translation is CASSLEVAGGPYNEQFF.

This sequence joins TRBV11-2 and TRBJ2-7, with 7 nucleotides matching TRBD1. With V trimmed by 5 bases and J by 4 bases, 8 bases remained unmatched. The germline V gene has CDR1 SGHAT and CDR2 FQNNGV. The CDR3 sequence is 14 residues long. CDR3 DNA: TGTGCCAGCAGCACAAGACAGGGTGGGTACGAGCAGTACGTC. Translating it yields CASSTRQGGYEQYV.

This chain connects TRBV5-5 to TRBJ2-1, with D tentatively TRBD2 (5 bases). Germline lookup yields CDR1 SGHKS and CDR2 YYEKEE (reference sequence). V lost 5 bases, J lost 9 bases, and 15 bases lay in between. The CDR3 runs 13 residues. In DNA, the CDR3 is TGTGCCAGCAGACCCTGGTCGAGCGGTGAGCAGTTCTTC. Residues: CASRPWSSGEQFF.

The chain joins TRBV28 to TRBJ1-2; D may be TRBD1 (5 bases). The germline gives CDR1 MDHEN, CDR2 SYDVKM. Deletions cut 10 bases from V and 8 bases from J, with 29 bases between. This CDR3 spans 16 amino acids. The CDR3 DNA reads as TGTGCCACCAGCGGGCGGGGGGAAGAGGGGTTATGGGGCTACACCTTC. Translating it yields CATSGRGEEGLWGYTF.

For the CDR3, the DNA is TGCGCCAGCAGCCCGACTAACAGGGGGCAAGAGACCCAGTACTTC. It translates to CASSPTNRGQETQYF. The chain couples TRBV4-1 to TRBJ2-5, with TRBD1 matching over 8 bases. The CDR3 sequence is 15 residues long. Germline loops: CDR1 MGHRA, CDR2 YSYEKL. With V trimmed by 4 bases and J by 2 bases, 6 bases remained unmatched.

The chain joins TRBV13 to TRBJ2-7; the D gene could be TRBD1 or TRBD2 (6 bases each). The germline V gene encodes CDR1 PRHDT and CDR2 FYEKMQ (reference sequence). V was cut by 5 bases and J by 4 bases, with 12 bases left in between. CDR3 length: 13 residues. The CDR3 bases are TGTGCCAGCAGCCGGAGGGGGGATTACGAGCAGTACGTC. Its translation is CASSRRGDYEQYV.

V and J are TRBV5-8 and TRBJ2-2; D could derive from TRBD1 or TRBD2 (5 bases each). The V gene's germline CDR1 is SGHTS and CDR2 YDEGEE. CDR3 length: 13 residues. The V end lost 4 bases, the J end lost 13 bases, and 17 bases lay between the germline ends. The CDR3 is CASSLGPRGGLFF. The DNA of the CDR3 is TGTGCCAGCAGCCTGGGACCCCGAGGTGGGCTGTTTTTT. Looking up the rest from reference TRBV5-8 and TRBJ2-2 gives the full variable domain: EAGVTQSPTHLIKTRGQQATLRCSPISGHTSVYWYQQALGLGLQFLLWYDEGEERNRGNFPPRFSGRQFPNYSSELNVNALELEDSALYLCASSLGPRGGLFFGEGSRLTVL.